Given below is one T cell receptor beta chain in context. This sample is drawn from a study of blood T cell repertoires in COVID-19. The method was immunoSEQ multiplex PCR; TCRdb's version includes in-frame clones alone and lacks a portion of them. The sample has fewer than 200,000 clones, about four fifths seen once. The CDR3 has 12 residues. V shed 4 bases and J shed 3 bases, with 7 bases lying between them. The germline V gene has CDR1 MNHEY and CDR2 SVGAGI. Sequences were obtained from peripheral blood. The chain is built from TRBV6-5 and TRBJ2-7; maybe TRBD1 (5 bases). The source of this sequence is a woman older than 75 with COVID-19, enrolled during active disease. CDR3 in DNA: TGTGCCAGCAGTTTAGACAGCTACGAGCAGTACTTC. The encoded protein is CASSLDSYEQYF.